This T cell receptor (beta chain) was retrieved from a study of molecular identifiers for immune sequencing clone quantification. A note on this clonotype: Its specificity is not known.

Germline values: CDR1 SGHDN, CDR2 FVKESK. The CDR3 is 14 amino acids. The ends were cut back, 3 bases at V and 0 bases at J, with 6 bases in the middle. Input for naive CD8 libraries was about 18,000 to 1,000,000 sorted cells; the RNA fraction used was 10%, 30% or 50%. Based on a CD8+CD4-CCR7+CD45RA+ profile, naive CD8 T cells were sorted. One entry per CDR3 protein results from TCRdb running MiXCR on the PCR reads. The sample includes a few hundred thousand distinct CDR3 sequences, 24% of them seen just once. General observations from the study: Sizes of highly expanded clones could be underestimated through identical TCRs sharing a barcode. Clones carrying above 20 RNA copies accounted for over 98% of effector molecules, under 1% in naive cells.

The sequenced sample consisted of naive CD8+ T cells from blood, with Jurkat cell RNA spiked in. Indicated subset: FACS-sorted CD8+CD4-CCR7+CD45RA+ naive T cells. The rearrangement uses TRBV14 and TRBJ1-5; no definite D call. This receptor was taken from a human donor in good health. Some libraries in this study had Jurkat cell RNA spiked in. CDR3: CASSQVCSNQPQHF. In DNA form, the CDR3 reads TGTGCCAGCAGCCAGGTCTGTAGCAATCAGCCCCAGCATTTT.